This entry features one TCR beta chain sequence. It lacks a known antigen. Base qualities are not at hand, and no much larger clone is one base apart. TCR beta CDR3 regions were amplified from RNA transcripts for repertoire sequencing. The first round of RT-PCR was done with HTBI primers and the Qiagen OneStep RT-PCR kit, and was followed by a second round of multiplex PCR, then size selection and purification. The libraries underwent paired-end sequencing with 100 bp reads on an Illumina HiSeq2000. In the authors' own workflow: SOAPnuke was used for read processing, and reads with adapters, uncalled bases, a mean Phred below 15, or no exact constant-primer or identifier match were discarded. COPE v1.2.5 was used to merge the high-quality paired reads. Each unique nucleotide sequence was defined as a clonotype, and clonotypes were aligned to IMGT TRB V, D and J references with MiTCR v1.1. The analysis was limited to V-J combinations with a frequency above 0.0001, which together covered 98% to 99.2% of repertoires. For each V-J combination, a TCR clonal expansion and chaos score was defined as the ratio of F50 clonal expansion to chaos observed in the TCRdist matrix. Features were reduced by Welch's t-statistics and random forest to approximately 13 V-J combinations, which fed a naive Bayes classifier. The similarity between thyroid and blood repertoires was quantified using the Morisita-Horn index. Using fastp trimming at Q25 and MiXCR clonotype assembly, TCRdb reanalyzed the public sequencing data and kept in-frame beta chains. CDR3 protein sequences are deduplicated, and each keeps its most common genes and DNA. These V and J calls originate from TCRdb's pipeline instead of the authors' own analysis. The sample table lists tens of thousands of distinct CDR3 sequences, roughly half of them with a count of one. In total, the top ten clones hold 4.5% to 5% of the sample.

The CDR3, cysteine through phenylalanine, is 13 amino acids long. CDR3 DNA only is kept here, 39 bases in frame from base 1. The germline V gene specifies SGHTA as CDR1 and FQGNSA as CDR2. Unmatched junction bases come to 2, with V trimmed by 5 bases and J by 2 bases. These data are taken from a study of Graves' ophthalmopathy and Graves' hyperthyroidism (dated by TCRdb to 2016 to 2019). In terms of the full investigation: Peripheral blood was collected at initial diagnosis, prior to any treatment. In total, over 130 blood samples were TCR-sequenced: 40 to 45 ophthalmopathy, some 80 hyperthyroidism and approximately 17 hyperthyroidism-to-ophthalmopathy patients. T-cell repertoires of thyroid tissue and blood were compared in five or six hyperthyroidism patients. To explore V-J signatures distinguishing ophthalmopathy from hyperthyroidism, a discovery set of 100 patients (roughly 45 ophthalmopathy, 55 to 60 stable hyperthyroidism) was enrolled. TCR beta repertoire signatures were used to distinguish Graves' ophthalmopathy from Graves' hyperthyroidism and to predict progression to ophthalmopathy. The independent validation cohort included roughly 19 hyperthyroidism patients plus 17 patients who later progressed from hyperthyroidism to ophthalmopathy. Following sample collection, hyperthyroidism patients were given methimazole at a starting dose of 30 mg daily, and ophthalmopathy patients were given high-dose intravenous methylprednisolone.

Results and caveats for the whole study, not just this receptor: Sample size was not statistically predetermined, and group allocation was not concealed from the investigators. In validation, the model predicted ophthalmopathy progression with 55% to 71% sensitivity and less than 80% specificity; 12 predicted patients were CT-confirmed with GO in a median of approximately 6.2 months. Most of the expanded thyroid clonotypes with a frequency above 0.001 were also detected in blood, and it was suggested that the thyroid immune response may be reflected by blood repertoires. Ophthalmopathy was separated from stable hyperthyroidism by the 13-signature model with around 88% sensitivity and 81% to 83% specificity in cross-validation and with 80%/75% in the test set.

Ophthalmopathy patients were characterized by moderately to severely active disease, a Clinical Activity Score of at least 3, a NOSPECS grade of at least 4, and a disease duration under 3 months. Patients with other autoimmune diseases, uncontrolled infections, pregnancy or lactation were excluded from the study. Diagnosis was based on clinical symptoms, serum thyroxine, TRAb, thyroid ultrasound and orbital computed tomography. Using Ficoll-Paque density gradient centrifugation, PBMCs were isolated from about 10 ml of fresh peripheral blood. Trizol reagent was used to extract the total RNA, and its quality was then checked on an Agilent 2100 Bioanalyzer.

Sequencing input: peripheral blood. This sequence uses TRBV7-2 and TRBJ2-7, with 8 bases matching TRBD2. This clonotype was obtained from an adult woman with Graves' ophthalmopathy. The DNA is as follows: TGTGCCAGCAGCCGCGGGGGGACCTACGAGCAGTACTTC. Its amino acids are CASSRGGTYEQYF.